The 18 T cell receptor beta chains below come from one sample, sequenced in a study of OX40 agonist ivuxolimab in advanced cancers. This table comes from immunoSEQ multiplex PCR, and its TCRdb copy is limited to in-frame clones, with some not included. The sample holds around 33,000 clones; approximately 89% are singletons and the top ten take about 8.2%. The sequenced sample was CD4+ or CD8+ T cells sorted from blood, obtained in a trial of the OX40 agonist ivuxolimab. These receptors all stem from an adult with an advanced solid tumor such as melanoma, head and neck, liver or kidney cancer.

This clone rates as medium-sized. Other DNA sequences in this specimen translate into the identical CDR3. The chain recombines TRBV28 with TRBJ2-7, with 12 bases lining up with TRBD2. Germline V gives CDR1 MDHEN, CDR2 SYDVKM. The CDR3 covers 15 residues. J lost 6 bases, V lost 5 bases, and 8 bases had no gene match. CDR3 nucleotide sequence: TGTGCCAGCAGTCCTTCTAGCGGGAGGGCCTTCGAGCAGTACTTC. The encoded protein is CASSPSSGRAFEQYF.

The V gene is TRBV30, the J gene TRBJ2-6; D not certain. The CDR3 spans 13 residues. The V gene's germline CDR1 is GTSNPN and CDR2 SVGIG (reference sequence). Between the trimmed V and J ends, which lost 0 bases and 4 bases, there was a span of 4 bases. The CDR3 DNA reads TGTGCCTGGAGTGTAAAAGGGGCCAACGTCCTGACTTTC. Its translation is CAWSVKGANVLTF.

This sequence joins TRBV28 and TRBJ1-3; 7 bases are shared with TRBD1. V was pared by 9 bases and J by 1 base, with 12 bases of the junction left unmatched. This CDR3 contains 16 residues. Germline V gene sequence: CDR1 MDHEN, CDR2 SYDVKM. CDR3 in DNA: TGTGCCAGTAGGACGACAGGGCTGGGATCTGGAAACACCATATATTTT. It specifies CASRTTGLGSGNTIYF. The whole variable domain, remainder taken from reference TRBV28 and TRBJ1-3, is DVKVTQSSRYLVKRTGEKVFLECVQDMDHENMFWYRQDPGLGLRLIYFSYDVKMKEKGDIPEGYSVSREKKERFSLILESASTNQTSMYLCASRTTGLGSGNTIYFGEGSWLTVV.

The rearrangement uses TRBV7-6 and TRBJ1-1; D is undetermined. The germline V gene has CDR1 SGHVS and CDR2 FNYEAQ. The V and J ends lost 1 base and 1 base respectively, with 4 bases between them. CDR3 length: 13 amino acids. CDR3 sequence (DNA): TGTGCCAGCAGCTTAGGGCAGAACACTGAAGCTTTCTTT. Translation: CASSLGQNTEAFF.

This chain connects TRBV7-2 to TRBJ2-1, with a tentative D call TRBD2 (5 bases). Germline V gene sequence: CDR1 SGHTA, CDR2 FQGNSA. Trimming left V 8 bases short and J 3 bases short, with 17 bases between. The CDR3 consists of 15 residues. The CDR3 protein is CASSTFSADYNEQFF. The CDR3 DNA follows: TGTGCCAGCTCGACTTTTAGCGCCGACTACAATGAGCAGTTCTTC.

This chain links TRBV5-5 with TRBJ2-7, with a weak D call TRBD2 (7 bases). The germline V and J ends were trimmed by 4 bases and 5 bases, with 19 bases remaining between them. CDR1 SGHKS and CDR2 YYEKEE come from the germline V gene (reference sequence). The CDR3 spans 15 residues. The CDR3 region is CASSLVGGPYDEQYF. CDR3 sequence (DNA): TGTGCCAGCAGCCTGGTCGGGGGGCCTTACGACGAGCAGTACTTC.

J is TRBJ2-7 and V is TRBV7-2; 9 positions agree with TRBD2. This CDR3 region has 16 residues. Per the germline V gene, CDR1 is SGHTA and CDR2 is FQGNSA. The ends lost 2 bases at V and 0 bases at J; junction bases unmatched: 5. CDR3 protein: CASSLHTSGLSYEQYF. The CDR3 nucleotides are TGTGCCAGCAGCTTACATACTAGCGGGCTCTCCTACGAGCAGTACTTC.

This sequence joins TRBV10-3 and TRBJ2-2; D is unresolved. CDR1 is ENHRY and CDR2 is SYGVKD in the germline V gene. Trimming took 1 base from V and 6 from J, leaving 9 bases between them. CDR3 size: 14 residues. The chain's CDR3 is CAISELQSAGELFF. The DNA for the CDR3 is TGTGCCATCAGTGAGTTGCAGTCAGCCGGGGAGCTGTTTTTT.

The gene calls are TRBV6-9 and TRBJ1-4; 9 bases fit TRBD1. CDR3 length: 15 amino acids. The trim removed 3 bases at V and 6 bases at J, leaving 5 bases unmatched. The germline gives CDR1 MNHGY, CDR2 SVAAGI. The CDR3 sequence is CASSYPQGADEKLFF. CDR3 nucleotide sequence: TGTGCCAGCAGTTACCCACAGGGGGCAGATGAAAAACTGTTTTTT.

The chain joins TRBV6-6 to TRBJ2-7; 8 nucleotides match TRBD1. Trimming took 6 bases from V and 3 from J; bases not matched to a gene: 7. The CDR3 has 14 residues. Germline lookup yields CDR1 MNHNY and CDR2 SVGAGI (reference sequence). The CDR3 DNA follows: TGTGCCAGCAGCTCGACAGGGGTGGGCTACGAGCAGTACTTC. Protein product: CASSSTGVGYEQYF.

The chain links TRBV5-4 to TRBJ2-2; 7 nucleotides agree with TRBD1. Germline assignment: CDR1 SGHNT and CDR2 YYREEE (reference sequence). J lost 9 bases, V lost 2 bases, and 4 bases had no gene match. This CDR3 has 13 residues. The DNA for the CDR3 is TGTGCCAGCAGCTTTACAGGGGCCCGGGAGCTGTTTTTT. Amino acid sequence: CASSFTGARELFF.

DNA of the CDR3: TGTGCCAGCAGTTCGGCCGCGGGGGGAAACTATGGCTACACCTTC. Translation gives CASSSAAGGNYGYTF. The rearrangement uses TRBV28 and TRBJ1-2, with D perhaps TRBD1 (5 bases). V lost 4 bases and J 2 bases, leaving 14 bases between the germline ends. Germline-derived CDR1 and CDR2 are MDHEN and SYDVKM. CDR3 length: 15 residues.

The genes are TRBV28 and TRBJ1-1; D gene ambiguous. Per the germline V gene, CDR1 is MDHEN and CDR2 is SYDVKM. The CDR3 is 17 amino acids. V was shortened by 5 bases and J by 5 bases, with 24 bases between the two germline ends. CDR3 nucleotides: TGTGCCAGCAGTACCCCGGGTCTAACCTTAACGAATACTGAAGCTTTCTTT. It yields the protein CASSTPGLTLTNTEAFF.

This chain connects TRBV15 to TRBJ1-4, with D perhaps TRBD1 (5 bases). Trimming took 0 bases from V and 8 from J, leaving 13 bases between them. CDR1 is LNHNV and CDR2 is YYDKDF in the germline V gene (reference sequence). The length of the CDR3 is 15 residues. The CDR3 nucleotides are TGTGCCACCAGCAGAGATGGGGATCGACAGGAAAAACTGTTTTTT. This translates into CATSRDGDRQEKLFF.

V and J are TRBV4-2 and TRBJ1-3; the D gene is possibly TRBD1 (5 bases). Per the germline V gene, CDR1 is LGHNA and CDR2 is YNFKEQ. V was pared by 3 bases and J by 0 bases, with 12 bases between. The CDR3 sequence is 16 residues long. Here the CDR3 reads CASSHPDRSSGNTIYF. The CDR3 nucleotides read TGTGCCAGCAGCCATCCAGACAGAAGCTCTGGAAACACCATATATTTT.

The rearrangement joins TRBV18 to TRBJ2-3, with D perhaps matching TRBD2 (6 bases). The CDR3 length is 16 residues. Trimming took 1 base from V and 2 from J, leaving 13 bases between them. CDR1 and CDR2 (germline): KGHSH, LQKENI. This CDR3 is CASSPRRERDTDTQYF. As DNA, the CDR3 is TGTGCCAGCTCACCACGGAGGGAGAGGGACACAGATACGCAGTATTTT. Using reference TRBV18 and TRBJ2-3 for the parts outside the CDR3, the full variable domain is NAGVMQNPRHLVRRRGQEARLRCSPMKGHSHVYWYRQLPEEGLKFMVYLQKENIIDESGMPKERFSAEFPKEGPSILRIQQVVRGDSAAYFCASSPRRERDTDTQYFGPGTRLTVL.

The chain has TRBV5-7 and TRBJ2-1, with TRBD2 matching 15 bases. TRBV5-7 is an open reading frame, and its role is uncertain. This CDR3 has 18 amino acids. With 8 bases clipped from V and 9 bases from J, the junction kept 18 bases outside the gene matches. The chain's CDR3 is CASVRTSGRAVLFSEQFF. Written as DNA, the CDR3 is TGTGCCAGTGTCCGGACTAGCGGGAGGGCGGTACTATTTAGTGAGCAGTTCTTC.

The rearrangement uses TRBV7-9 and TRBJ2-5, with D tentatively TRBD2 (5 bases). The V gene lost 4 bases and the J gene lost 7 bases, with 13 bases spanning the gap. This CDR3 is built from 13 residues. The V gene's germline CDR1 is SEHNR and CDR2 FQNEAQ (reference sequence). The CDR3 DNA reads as TGTGCCAGCAGCTCTAGCACGTTGTGGACCCAGTACTTC. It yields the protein CASSSSTLWTQYF.